The entry below describes one T cell receptor beta chain. The target antigen is unknown. Original methodology: Owing to the provision of junction-only sequences devoid of quality scores by immunoSEQ, filtering differed. Only in-frame clones appear in the TCRdb table, and some are missing; sequencing was by immunoSEQ multiplex PCR. That table supplies the V and J calls and clone size; D and trimming were determined from the DNA. The profile covers 2 million to 3 million clones, with roughly nine tenths appearing a single time and roughly 0.15% taken by the ten largest. This sample stems from a study of shared clonotypes between healthy human individuals. Notes on the study in general: Naive CD4 clonotype sharing across a few donors was approximately 5%.

The CDR3 totals 14 residues. From germline, CDR1 is SGHRS and CDR2 YFSETQ. The ends were cut back, 4 bases at V and 2 bases at J, with 12 bases in the middle. This receptor was identified in a man aged 18 to 30 in good health. Sample: naive CD4+ T cells sorted from blood. Subset defined: CD45RA+ positively selected. The rearrangement links TRBV5-1 to TRBJ2-5; possible D gene TRBD1, 5 bases. The CDR3 spells CASSTHKGQETQYF. The DNA for the CDR3 is TGCGCCAGCAGCACCCACAAGGGGCAAGAGACCCAGTACTTC.